These T cell receptor beta chains were read from a single sample in a study of control samples from healthy donors and cancer patients. Some clones are missing from TCRdb's copy, which holds only in-frame ones; the method was immunoSEQ multiplex PCR. The data show over 85,000 clones, 92% seen once. Sequenced sample: blood. These receptors originate from a woman under 30 in good health. Each CDR3 is given with its conserved first and last residue. The D gene is left open where the match is weak.

J gene | V gene | CDR3 length | D gene | CDR3 protein | CDR3 DNA
TRBJ1-5 | TRBV30 | 15 | NA | CAWSPSLSANQPQHF | TGTGCCTGGAGTCCCTCATTGAGCGCCAATCAGCCCCAGCATTTT
TRBJ1-2 | TRBV5-4 | 13 | NA | CASSLAGGYGYTF | TGTGCCAGCAGCTTGGCCGGAGGCTATGGCTACACCTTC
TRBJ1-1 | TRBV6-5 | 14 | NA | CASRRLGGGTEAFF | TGTGCCAGCAGGCGGTTGGGGGGCGGGACTGAAGCTTTCTTT
TRBJ2-7 | TRBV12-3/TRBV12-4 | 13 | NA | CASSLFRADEQYF | TGTGCCAGCAGTTTGTTCCGAGCAGACGAGCAGTACTTC
TRBJ1-1 | TRBV10-3 | 13 | NA | CAIEESMNTEAFF | TGTGCCATCGAGGAGAGCATGAACACTGAAGCTTTCTTT
TRBJ1-1 | TRBV6-1 | 15 | TRBD1 | CASSEGPGQGKEAFF | TGTGCCAGCAGTGAAGGGCCGGGACAGGGGAAAGAAGCTTTCTTT
TRBJ2-3 | TRBV5-1 | 17 | TRBD2 | CASSWFRASGSSDTQYF | TGCGCCAGCAGTTGGTTTAGGGCTAGCGGGAGTTCAGATACGCAGTATTTT
TRBJ2-3 | TRBV3-1/TRBV3-2 | 15 | NA | CASSQGTYSTDTQYF | TGTGCCAGCAGCCAAGGGACTTATAGCACAGATACGCAGTATTTT
TRBJ2-7 | TRBV6-2/TRBV6-3 | 16 | TRBD2 | CASSYLWAGVIYEQYF | TGTGCCAGCAGTTACCTTTGGGCGGGAGTCATCTACGAGCAGTACTTC
TRBJ1-2 | TRBV28 | 14 | TRBD1 | CASRGQGPNYGYTF | TGTGCCAGCAGGGGACAGGGACCTAACTATGGCTACACCTTC